Listed below are T cell receptor beta chains from one sample, sequenced in a study of blood T cell repertoires in COVID-19. TCRdb keeps only in-frame clones here, not all; method: immunoSEQ multiplex PCR. The table shows approximately 490,000 clones, with about nine tenths occurring only once. Material for sequencing was PBMCs or T cells enriched from blood (not recorded which). The receptors derive from a woman aged 55-69 years who had recovered from COVID-19. Both conserved end residues are part of each CDR3. The D gene is left open where the match is weak. Clone size, where shown, is once, few, many, or a class for clones that have expanded.

>TRBJ1-6|NA|15|TRBV5-1|few
TGCGCCAGCAGCCCCGACAGACATTATAATTCACCCCTCCACTTT
CASSPDRHYNSPLHF
>TRBJ1-2|NA|13|TRBV7-2|NA
TGTGCCAGCAGCTCGACAGGAGCCTATGGCTACACCTTC
CASSSTGAYGYTF
>TRBJ2-1|TRBD1|14|TRBV7-8|NA
TGTGCCAGCAGCTTAGCGGACAGGTACAATGAGCAGTTCTTC
CASSLADRYNEQFF
>TRBJ2-7|NA|15|TRBV19|few
TGTGCCAGTAGTTCCCTTGGGACCGGGGGCTACGAGCAGTACTTC
CASSSLGTGGYEQYF
>TRBJ2-2|TRBD1|16|TRBV18|NA
TGTGCCAGCTCACCACCGGACAGGAGAAACACCGGGGAGCTGTTTTTT
CASSPPDRRNTGELFF
>TRBJ1-5|NA|13|TRBV6-6|NA
TGTGCCCACCGGGGGTGGCAGGGCCAGCCCCAGCATTTT
CAHRGWQGQPQHF
>TRBJ2-1|TRBD2|15|TRBV5-1|NA
TGCGCCAGCAGCCCCACCCTAGCGGGGAGCAATGAGCAGTTCTTC
CASSPTLAGSNEQFF
>TRBJ1-1|NA|13|TRBV30|once
TGTGCCTGGAGTGTACTAGGGGGCACTGAAGCTTTCTTT
CAWSVLGGTEAFF
>TRBJ1-1|NA|14|TRBV5-8|NA
TGTGCCAGCAGCACTATCACCGATTCCACTGAAGCTTTCTTT
CASSTITDSTEAFF
>TRBJ2-1|NA|13|TRBV7-9|NA
TGTGCCAGCGGACAGAGCTCCTACAATGAGCAGTTCTTC
CASGQSSYNEQFF
>TRBJ2-7|TRBD1|13|TRBV5-1|NA
TGCGCCAGCTCGCGGACAGGGTTTTACGAGCAGTACTTC
CASSRTGFYEQYF
>TRBJ1-6|TRBD1|16|TRBV5-1|NA
TGCGCCAGCAGCTTGGCAGGACAGGGAGAAGGATCACCCCTCCACTTT
CASSLAGQGEGSPLHF
>TRBJ2-7|TRBD1|15|TRBV5-1|NA
TGCGCCAGCAGCTTAACCGGGACAGGGGGCTACGAGCAGTACTTC
CASSLTGTGGYEQYF
>TRBJ1-1|NA|15|TRBV20-1|NA
TGCAGTGCTAGTCCCTATAGGGGGTCGGGCACTGAAGCTTTCTTT
CSASPYRGSGTEAFF
>TRBJ2-2|TRBD2|17|TRBV15|NA
TGTGCCACCAGCAGACAAACCGGGACTAGTTCTTTCGGGGAGCTGTTTTTT
CATSRQTGTSSFGELFF
>TRBJ2-3|TRBD1|15|TRBV5-1|NA
TGCGCCAGCAGCGCGGGACAGGGGGTAACAGATACGCAGTATTTT
CASSAGQGVTDTQYF
>TRBJ2-1|TRBD1|13|TRBV7-2|NA
TGTGCCAGCAGCTTAGACAGGGGTAATGAGCAGTTCTTC
CASSLDRGNEQFF
>TRBJ1-1|TRBD1|15|TRBV7-9|NA
TGTGCCAGCAGCCACCGAGGACAGGGAATAGCTGAAGCTTTCTTT
CASSHRGQGIAEAFF
>TRBJ2-7|NA|11|TRBV30|NA
TGTGCCTGGAGTGTAGAGGCCAGTCAGTACTTC
CAWSVEASQYF
>TRBJ1-5|NA|13|TRBV27|NA
TGTGCCAGCAGTTTATGGGGAGGGCAGCCCCAGCATTTT
CASSLWGGQPQHF
>TRBJ1-2|NA|15|TRBV3-1/TRBV3-2|NA
TGTGCCAGCAGCCTCATCGGACAGCCGAACTATGGCTACACCTTC
CASSLIGQPNYGYTF
>TRBJ1-5|TRBD1|16|TRBV4-2|once
TGTGCCAGCAGCCAAGCTACAGGGGGCGAGAGTCAGCCCCAGCATTTT
CASSQATGGESQPQHF
>TRBJ1-2|TRBD1|17|TRBV2|NA
TGTGCCAGCAGTCGCGATCCCCGACAGGGTTCTAACTATGGCTACACCTTC
CASSRDPRQGSNYGYTF
>TRBJ2-5|NA|14|TRBV2|NA
TGTGCCAGCAAGCCCGAAATTCAGAGGGAGACCCAGTACTTC
CASKPEIQRETQYF